Following are 22 T cell receptor beta chains from one sample sequenced in a study of blood T cells in healthy people across ages (dated by TCRdb to between 2014 and 2016). Preparation of the library involved 5' RACE. Instrument used: Illumina HiSeq 2500. A second PCR of roughly 6 to 11 cycles was performed with a sample-barcoded 5' primer and a J-beta primer mix. TCRdb cleaned the public reads at Q25 with fastp, built clones with MiXCR and kept in-frame beta chains. CDR3 protein sequences are deduplicated, and each keeps its most common genes and DNA. In all, the sample holds 500,000 to 550,000 distinct CDR3 sequences, and 24% of those were seen once. The ten largest clones take up under 9% of the sample. These same records also appear under a second study, on T cells of mothers and their children.

The sample taken for sequencing was blood. The receptors here all came from a boy younger than 18 in good health.

The CDR3 loop reads CASSLDGGFYGYTF. The CDR3 DNA reads as TGTGCCAGCAGCTTGGACGGCGGATTCTATGGCTACACCTTC. The genes are TRBV7-2 and TRBJ1-2; D remains ambiguous. This CDR3 region has 14 residues. V was pared by 3 bases and J by 4 bases, with 12 bases between. Germline CDR1 and CDR2: SGHTA and FQGNSA.

On this clonotype itself: Being one base from a much bigger clone, this may be a read error. J is TRBJ2-3 and V is TRBV9; no clear D gene. Germline V lookup: CDR1 SGDLS, CDR2 YYNGEE. This CDR3 is 12 amino acids long. V lost 4 bases to trimming and J lost 3 bases, with 6 bases between them. CDR3 protein: CASSIGTDTQYF. The CDR3 DNA reads TGTGCCAGCAGCATAGGGACAGATACGCAGTATTTT.

This clonotype was seen only a few times. This chain joins TRBV4-1 and TRBJ2-7; perhaps TRBD1 as D (5 bases). This CDR3 comprises 14 residues. Germline CDR1 and CDR2: MGHRA and YSYEKL. Trimming took off 0 bases at V and 3 bases at J, with 9 bases between the two ends. CDR3 loop: CASSQDAGLYEQYF. The DNA for the CDR3 is TGCGCCAGCAGCCAAGATGCAGGGCTCTACGAGCAGTACTTC.

The rearrangement uses TRBV27 and TRBJ2-5; perhaps TRBD2 as D (6 bases). This CDR3 is 14 amino acids long. V lost 5 bases to trimming and J lost 5 bases, with 15 bases between them. Germline CDR1 MNHEY, CDR2 SMNVEV (reference sequence). The CDR3 protein is CASSGGAHGETQYF. The CDR3 nucleotides are TGTGCCAGCAGTGGCGGGGCCCACGGGGAGACCCAGTACTTC.

The chain links TRBV29-1 to TRBJ2-5; D is undetermined. The CDR3 has 14 amino acids. With 0 bases removed from V and 1 base from J, the gap between germline ends came to 9 bases. Germline CDR1 and CDR2: SQVTM and ANQGSEA. The CDR3 sequence: CSVEEYRFQETQYF. In DNA, the CDR3 is TGCAGCGTTGAAGAGTACCGATTCCAAGAGACCCAGTACTTC.

The chain employs TRBV20-1 and TRBJ2-5, with 10 nucleotides matching TRBD2. The DNA end is more similar to TRBJ2-1, so the J call may be wrong. The CDR3 loop spans 19 amino acids. Germline V gene data show CDR1 as DFQATT and CDR2 as SNEGSKA (reference sequence). The DNA of the CDR3 is TGCAGTGCTAGAGATCGTGCTAGCGGGAGAGCCGTCGCCTACAATGAGCAGTTCTTC. The encoded protein is CSARDRASGRAVAYNEQFF.

This rearrangement joins TRBV5-1 to TRBJ2-1; 8 nucleotides match TRBD2. This CDR3 has 16 amino acids. Germline V CDR1 and CDR2: SGHRS, YFSETQ. J lost 0 bases, V lost 2 bases, and 4 bases had no gene match. The CDR3 spells CASSLGGGNSYNEQFF. CDR3 DNA: TGCGCCAGCAGCTTAGGCGGGGGGAACTCCTACAATGAGCAGTTCTTC.

A few counts support this clonotype. The V call is TRBV7-2, the J call TRBJ2-7, with D possibly matching TRBD1 (5 bases). V lost 5 bases, J lost 0 bases, and 11 bases lay in between. The CDR3 runs 14 residues. Germline loops: CDR1 SGHTA, CDR2 FQGNSA. The CDR3 is CASSHGADSYEQYF. The CDR3 DNA follows: TGTGCCAGCAGCCATGGGGCAGACTCCTACGAGCAGTACTTC.

The genes are TRBV2 and TRBJ2-1; 10 nucleotides align to TRBD2. Germline V gene sequence: CDR1 SNHLY, CDR2 FYNNEI. With 1 base clipped from V and 6 bases from J, the junction kept 3 bases outside the gene matches. The CDR3 extends over 15 amino acids. CDR3 amino acids: CASSEGLAGANEQFF. Written as DNA, the CDR3 is TGTGCCAGCAGTGAAGGTCTAGCGGGGGCCAATGAGCAGTTCTTC.

The chain has TRBV20-1 and TRBJ2-3; the match to TRBD1 covers 8 bases. Germline V gene data show CDR1 as DFQATT and CDR2 as SNEGSKA (reference sequence). V dropped 5 bases and J dropped 1; count of bases not matched to a gene: 2. This CDR3 has 13 residues. CDR3 coding DNA: TGCAGTGCTTTGACAGGGGGCACAGATACGCAGTATTTT. Its protein is CSALTGGTDTQYF.

In this sample, this clonotype turned up a few times. This chain joins TRBV2 and TRBJ2-5, with 7 bases aligning to TRBD1. The end of the DNA aligns better with TRBJ2-7, so the J call may be wrong. CDR3 length equals 14 residues. Germline lookup yields CDR1 SNHLY and CDR2 FYNNEI. For the CDR3, the DNA is TGTGCCAGCAGTGGCGCGACAGGGAAGCTCGAGCAGTACTTC. This sequence encodes CASSGATGKLEQYF.

This clonotype was counted between two and nine times. The genes are TRBV12-3 or TRBV12-4 and TRBJ1-5, with 8 bases that match TRBD1. This CDR3 region has 14 residues. Trimming removed 5 bases from V and 5 bases from J; junction bases left unmatched: 5. The CDR3 DNA sequence: TGTGCCAGCAGTCCTAAGACAGGGGATCAGCCCCAGCATTTT. This gives the protein CASSPKTGDQPQHF.

The gene calls are TRBV7-2 and TRBJ2-3; 9 bases line up with TRBD1. The CDR3 is made up of 13 amino acids. Per germline, CDR1 SGHTA and CDR2 FQGNSA. V was pared by 5 bases and J by 5 bases, with 2 bases of the junction left unmatched. Written as DNA, the CDR3 is TGTGCCAGCAGCGGACAGGGGCGAGATACGCAGTATTTT. Translating it yields CASSGQGRDTQYF.

V gene TRBV19 combines with J gene TRBJ2-3; possibly TRBD2 for D (6 bases). Per germline, CDR1 LNHDA and CDR2 SQIVND (reference sequence). With 7 bases removed from V and 2 bases from J, the gap between germline ends came to 16 bases. This CDR3 is 15 amino acids long. As DNA, the CDR3 is TGTGCCAGTACCAGGACTTCGGGGGTCACAGATACGCAGTATTTT. Translated, it gives CASTRTSGVTDTQYF.

The genes are TRBV3-1 and TRBJ2-7; weak D call: TRBD2 (5 bases). The CDR3 runs to 16 residues. Trimming took 0 bases from V and 6 from J, leaving 18 bases between them. Germline V gene lookup returns CDR1 LGHDT and CDR2 YNNKEL (reference sequence). The CDR3 nucleotides read TGTGCCAGCAGCCAAGACGAGAAACTAGATCAACTCGAGCAGTACTTC. It yields the protein CASSQDEKLDQLEQYF.

The chain couples TRBV5-1 to TRBJ1-6, with 9 nucleotides matching TRBD1. Germline V gene sequence: CDR1 SGHRS, CDR2 YFSETQ. V trimming: 4 bases; J trimming: 9 bases; junction bases outside the gene matches: 8. This CDR3 has 15 residues. The CDR3 spells CASSPRDRAISPLHF. CDR3 coding DNA: TGCGCCAGCAGCCCGCGGGACAGGGCGATTTCACCCCTCCACTTT.

The chain recombines TRBV18 with TRBJ2-5, with TRBD2 as a possible D gene (6 bases). The J call may not be correct, given that the DNA end is closer to TRBJ2-1. The CDR3 totals 14 residues. The germline gives CDR1 KGHSH, CDR2 LQKENI. CDR3 bases: TGTGCCAGCTCCCCCGGGCGGGGTCGCAATGAGCAGTTCTTC. Its translation: CASSPGRGRNEQFF.

This clonotype came up a few times. The chain is built from TRBV28 and TRBJ2-3, with 9 bases aligning to TRBD2. The germline CDR1 and CDR2 sequences are MDHEN and SYDVKM. The CDR3 is 14 residues long. Unmatched junction bases numbered 11, after V lost 10 bases and J lost 6 bases. CDR3 DNA sequence: TGTGCCACCATAAAGGCGGGGGGGCAGGATACGCAGTATTTT. It is translated as CATIKAGGQDTQYF.

The rearrangement joins TRBV7-6 to TRBJ2-7; D is uncertain. Trimming took 5 bases from V and 4 from J, leaving 15 bases between them. The germline gives CDR1 SGHVS, CDR2 FNYEAQ. This CDR3 spans 14 amino acids. The CDR3 loop reads CASSARDSSYEQYF. The CDR3 nucleotides read TGTGCCAGCAGCGCGAGAGACTCGTCATACGAGCAGTACTTC.

In its sample, this clonotype was seen once. This chain connects TRBV4-3 to TRBJ2-5, with D possibly being TRBD1 (5 bases). The germline CDR1 and CDR2 sequences are LGHNA and YSLEER. This CDR3 is built from 15 residues. Trimming took 0 bases from V and 4 from J, leaving 12 bases between them. The CDR3 reads CASSQDVQGGETQYF. In DNA, the CDR3 is TGCGCCAGCAGCCAAGATGTGCAGGGCGGAGAGACCCAGTACTTC.

This chain connects TRBV3-1 to TRBJ2-5, with TRBD2 matching over 8 bases. CDR1 LGHDT and CDR2 YNNKEL come from the germline V gene (reference sequence). This CDR3 comprises 14 residues. V trimming: 5 bases; J trimming: 5 bases; junction bases outside the gene matches: 7. This CDR3 reads CASSLAGFRETQYF. The CDR3 coding sequence is TGTGCCAGCAGCTTAGCGGGGTTCCGGGAGACCCAGTACTTC.

V usage is TRBV29-1 and J usage is TRBJ2-1; the match to TRBD2 covers 7 bases. The J call is uncertain, as TRBJ2-7 better fits the DNA end. The germline gives CDR1 SQVTM, CDR2 ANQGSEA. This CDR3 is 12 amino acids long. The CDR3 DNA is TGCAGCGTTGCCCGCGGGAGCTACGAGCAGTACTTC. This encodes CSVARGSYEQYF.